This TCR beta chain was identified in a study of blood T cell repertoires in COVID-19. Overall study context: The study drew acute and convalescent COVID-19 samples from the United States, Italy and Spain. PBMCs, B-cell-depleted T cells, or T cells were the source of the cDNA or gDNA that made up the material.

Only in-frame clones appear in the TCRdb table, and some are missing; sequencing was by immunoSEQ multiplex PCR. The sample carries a few hundred thousand clones, 87% recorded once. Recovery among Cohort 3 donors was established by two negative PCRs, clearance, or symptom resolution. V lost 7 bases, J lost 4 bases, and 12 bases lay in between. There are 13 residues in the CDR3. Germline CDR1 reads KGHDR; CDR2 reads SFDVKD. This chain uses TRBV24-1 with TRBJ1-1, with D possibly TRBD1 on 6 matching bases. The source is a woman aged 18-35 years who had recovered from COVID-19. Material: PBMCs or T cells enriched from blood (not recorded which). The CDR3 bases are TGTGCCACCAGGCCGGGGGGCGGCACTGAAGCTTTCTTT. As protein: CATRPGGGTEAFF.